The 28 T cell receptor beta chains below come from one sample, sequenced in a study of shared clonotypes between healthy human individuals. The naive CD8 fraction comprised CD45RO-negative cells positively selected for CCR7 and excluded terminally differentiated effector memory CD45RA+ cells. Measured with immunoSEQ multiplex PCR; TCRdb has only the in-frame clones, and not every one. The repertoire holds some 2,000,000 clones, with about 95% as singletons. The material sequenced was naive CD8+ T cells sorted from blood. All receptors come from a man between 18 and 29 years old in good health.

As to this clone: Other DNA sequences in the sample encode the same CDR3. The chain has TRBV27 and TRBJ2-2, with 9 bases identical to TRBD1. Germline V gene sequence: CDR1 MNHEY, CDR2 SMNVEV (reference sequence). The CDR3 has 14 residues. J gave up 7 bases and V 3 bases, and 3 bases lay outside the gene matches. CDR3 region: CASSFTGGSGELFF. In nucleotides, the CDR3 is TGTGCCAGCAGTTTTACAGGGGGCAGCGGGGAGCTGTTTTTT.

The chain employs TRBV4-2 and TRBJ2-7; D is unresolved. The ends were cut back, 0 bases at V and 4 bases at J, with 4 bases in the middle. The CDR3 spans 12 residues. Germline assignment: CDR1 LGHNA and CDR2 YNFKEQ. CDR3 DNA: TGTGCCAGCAGCCAAGAGGAGTACGAGCAGTACTTC. Amino acids: CASSQEEYEQYF.

The V and J genes are TRBV20-1 and TRBJ2-1; D is unresolved. The CDR3 consists of 11 residues. With 5 bases removed from V and 8 bases from J, the gap between germline ends came to 10 bases. Germline V CDR1 and CDR2: DFQATT, SNEGSKA (reference sequence). The chain's CDR3 is CSAVSGDEQFF. DNA for the CDR3: TGCAGTGCTGTTAGTGGGGATGAGCAGTTCTTC.

The chain employs TRBV7-2 and TRBJ2-5; 7 nucleotides align to TRBD1. The junction had 5 bases not matched to a gene; V was cut back by 5 bases and J by 2 bases. The CDR3 is 14 residues long. Germline V gives CDR1 SGHTA, CDR2 FQGNSA. CDR3 sequence (DNA): TGTGCCAGCAGCCAGACAGGGCGACAAGAGACCCAGTACTTC. It codes for CASSQTGRQETQYF.

CDR3 nucleotides: TGTGCCAGTAGTATAGTTCCGGGGGCAAGCTATGGCTACACCTTC. This encodes CASSIVPGASYGYTF. The chain couples TRBV19 to TRBJ1-2, with a possible D match to TRBD1 (6 bases). Trimming took off 1 base at V and 4 bases at J, with 13 bases between the two ends. Looked up from germline, CDR1 is LNHDA and CDR2 is SQIVND (reference sequence). This CDR3 is 15 amino acids long. Variable domain in full (rest from reference TRBV19 and TRBJ1-2): DGGITQSPKYLFRKEGQNVTLSCEQNLNHDAMYWYRQDPGQGLRLIYYSQIVNDFQKGDIAEGYSVSREKKESFPLTVTSAQKNPTAFYLCASSIVPGASYGYTFGSGTRLTVV.

J is TRBJ1-2 and V is TRBV11-3; the D is unclear. Per germline, CDR1 SGHNT and CDR2 YENEEA. The germline V and J ends were trimmed by 1 base and 2 bases, with 8 bases remaining between them. The CDR3 loop spans 14 amino acids. The CDR3 spells CASSLVGKNYGYTF. The CDR3 DNA is TGTGCCAGCAGCTTAGTGGGCAAGAACTATGGCTACACCTTC.

A word on this clone: Different DNA sequences within this sample yield the same CDR3. The chain employs TRBV6-5 and TRBJ1-1; TRBD1 might be the D (5 bases). Germline V gene sequence: CDR1 MNHEY, CDR2 SVGAGI. Trimming stripped 5 bases from V and 1 base from J, with 11 bases between. The CDR3 has 14 amino acids. CDR3: CASSQTGTNTEAFF. The CDR3 DNA sequence: TGTGCCAGCAGTCAAACCGGGACGAACACTGAAGCTTTCTTT.

This clone has only a few counts. The rearrangement links TRBV30 to TRBJ1-1, with 7 bases lining up with TRBD1. Germline V gene data show CDR1 as GTSNPN and CDR2 as SVGIG (reference sequence). The CDR3 has 12 residues. Trimming cost V 3 bases and J 7 bases; bases outside gene matches: 5. The CDR3 DNA reads as TGTGCCTGGAGGACAGGGTCGAATGAAGCTTTCTTT. Translated: CAWRTGSNEAFF.

This clone came up once. The chain uses TRBV7-9 and TRBJ2-7, with 7 positions matching TRBD2. V trimming: 1 base; J trimming: 2 bases; junction bases outside the gene matches: 5. Germline CDR1 SEHNR, CDR2 FQNEAQ (reference sequence). This CDR3 is built from 15 residues. The DNA of the CDR3 is TGTGCCAGCAGCTTAGATAAGGGAGGGGCCTACGAGCAGTACTTC. It encodes CASSLDKGGAYEQYF.

The rearrangement joins TRBV9 to TRBJ1-1; D might be TRBD1 (6 bases). This CDR3 contains 16 residues. The germline V gene encodes CDR1 SGDLS and CDR2 YYNGEE. V was cut by 4 bases and J by 6 bases, with 22 bases left in between. The CDR3 region is CASSSQVGGLEAEAFF. CDR3 nucleotides: TGTGCCAGCAGCTCTCAGGTAGGGGGGCTGGAAGCTGAAGCTTTCTTT.

This chain joins TRBV11-1 and TRBJ2-2; D possibly corresponds to TRBD1 (6 bases). The CDR3 runs to 14 residues. V lost 3 bases and J lost 6, with 11 bases in between. CDR1 is SGHAT and CDR2 is FQDESV in the germline V gene (reference sequence). In DNA, the CDR3 is TGTGCCAGCAGCTTCCCAGGGGACGCCGGGGAGCTGTTTTTT. Translation gives CASSFPGDAGELFF.

This rearrangement joins TRBV10-3 to TRBJ2-3, with D perhaps matching TRBD2 (6 bases). Trimming took off 6 bases at V and 6 bases at J, with 19 bases between the two ends. Germline CDR1 and CDR2: ENHRY and SYGVKD. This CDR3 comprises 15 residues. In DNA form, the CDR3 reads TGTGCCATCAGGGGGAGTAGCGGACCCACCGATACGCAGTATTTT. Its protein product is CAIRGSSGPTDTQYF.

The gene calls are TRBV5-6 and TRBJ2-4; 9 nucleotides agree with TRBD2. CDR3 length: 16 residues. V shed 0 bases, J shed 6 bases, and the junction held 7 bases outside the gene matches. Looked up from germline, CDR1 is SGHDT and CDR2 is YYEEEE. This chain's CDR3 is CASSLVAGEYTNIQYF. For the CDR3, the DNA is TGTGCCAGCAGCTTGGTAGCGGGGGAGTACACAAACATTCAGTACTTC.

The chain is built from TRBV5-4 and TRBJ2-7; TRBD1 matches at 12 bases. V lost 4 bases, J lost 7 bases, and 12 bases stayed unmatched. CDR3 length: 16 residues. CDR1 and CDR2 (germline): SGHNT, YYREEE (reference sequence). CDR3 residues: CASSNAPGQGAWEQYF. In nucleotides, the CDR3 is TGTGCCAGCAGCAACGCACCGGGACAGGGGGCATGGGAGCAGTACTTC.

The V and J genes are TRBV6-1 and TRBJ1-6, with D possibly TRBD1 on 6 matching bases. V lost 1 base, J lost 7 bases, and 11 bases lay in between. CDR1 and CDR2 from the germline V gene are MNHNS and SASEGT. The CDR3 length is 15 residues. CDR3 sequence (DNA): TGTGCCAGCAGTGAAGGCGACAGGAGCAATTCACCCCTCCACTTT. It encodes CASSEGDRSNSPLHF.

The chain couples TRBV10-2 to TRBJ1-6; no reliable D call. Trimming pared 6 bases from V and 10 bases from J, leaving 10 bases between. Germline V gene lookup returns CDR1 WSHSY and CDR2 SAAADI. This CDR3 contains 12 residues. CDR3 residues: CASSGGFSPLHF. The CDR3 DNA reads as TGCGCCAGCAGCGGAGGGTTCTCACCCCTCCACTTT.

The V call is TRBV2, the J call TRBJ2-1; D may be TRBD1 (6 bases). V lost 6 bases and J 3 bases, leaving 12 bases between the germline ends. Looked up from germline, CDR1 is SNHLY and CDR2 is FYNNEI. The CDR3 has 14 amino acids. CDR3 sequence (DNA): TGTGCCAGCAGAGGGGGTGGGATCTACAATGAGCAGTTCTTC. Its translation: CASRGGGIYNEQFF.

V is TRBV29-1 and J is TRBJ2-1; D remains unclear. Germline V CDR1 and CDR2: SQVTM, ANQGSEA. V dropped 4 bases and J dropped 8 bases, with 18 bases sitting between them. CDR3 length: 14 residues. The CDR3 DNA reads as TGCAGCGTTGCCTGGGCCCCCGGGCACGATGAGCAGTTCTTC. Protein product: CSVAWAPGHDEQFF.

This clone was counted only a few times. The chain carries TRBV7-2 and TRBJ2-7, with TRBD1 identical over 9 bases. The CDR3 length is 15 residues. In germline, CDR1 is SGHTA, CDR2 FQGNSA. With V trimmed by 5 bases and J by 1 base, 6 bases remained unmatched. This chain's CDR3 is CASSPSGTGSYEQYF. CDR3 DNA: TGTGCCAGCAGCCCCTCCGGGACAGGGTCCTACGAGCAGTACTTC.

The chain uses TRBV19 and TRBJ1-5; 9 bases agree with TRBD1. Germline V gene sequence: CDR1 LNHDA, CDR2 SQIVND (reference sequence). V lost 9 bases to trimming and J lost 1 base; unmatched junction nucleotides: 7. The CDR3 contains 15 residues. CDR3 region: CASHTGGLSNQPQHF. CDR3 coding DNA: TGTGCCAGCCATACAGGGGGCTTAAGCAATCAGCCCCAGCATTTT.

The chain uses TRBV7-9 and TRBJ1-2; D not certain. The CDR3 has 14 amino acids. Deletions cut 3 bases from V and 0 bases from J, with 8 bases between. CDR1 is SEHNR and CDR2 is FQNEAQ in the germline V gene (reference sequence). CDR3 DNA sequence: TGTGCCAGCAGCTTCTCGGGCACTAACTATGGCTACACCTTC. As protein: CASSFSGTNYGYTF. Drawing the rest from reference TRBV7-9 and TRBJ1-2, the complete variable domain is DTGVSQNPRHKITKRGQNVTFRCDPISEHNRLYWYRQTLGQGPEFLTYFQNEAQLEKSRLLSDRFSAERPKGSFSTLEIQRTEQGDSAMYLCASSFSGTNYGYTFGSGTRLTVV.

The chain couples TRBV30 to TRBJ1-1; a possible D gene is TRBD1 (6 bases). V was shortened by 5 bases and J by 8 bases, with 18 bases between the two germline ends. This CDR3 is built from 13 residues. The V gene's germline CDR1 is GTSNPN and CDR2 SVGIG (reference sequence). The CDR3 sequence: CAWGHHSGAEAFF. CDR3 sequence (DNA): TGTGCCTGGGGACATCACTCAGGGGCGGAAGCTTTCTTT.

The chain combines TRBV4-1 with TRBJ2-1; 10 bases fit TRBD2. The CDR3 runs 18 residues. From germline, CDR1 is MGHRA and CDR2 YSYEKL. V shed 4 bases and J 6 bases; nucleotides not matched to a gene: 15. The CDR3, as DNA: TGCGCCAGCAGCCCACGGTCCCCCGTTACTAGCGGGACCAATGAGCAGTTCTTC. Its translation is CASSPRSPVTSGTNEQFF.

The gene calls are TRBV4-1 and TRBJ2-4, with TRBD1 matching 8 bases. V lost 3 bases and J lost 6; bases outside the gene matches: 4. This CDR3 is 14 amino acids long. The V gene's germline CDR1 is MGHRA and CDR2 YSYEKL. The CDR3, as DNA: TGCGCCAGCAGCCAGGCGGACAGGGTAAACATTCAGTACTTC. This encodes CASSQADRVNIQYF.

The chain has TRBV4-3 and TRBJ2-2; no reliable D call. V was clipped by 0 bases and J by 2 bases, with 10 bases between them. Per germline, CDR1 LGHNA and CDR2 YSLEER. The CDR3 contains 16 residues. The CDR3 DNA is TGCGCCAGCAGCCAAGATCGGGCATTCAACACCGGGGAGCTGTTTTTT. Its protein product is CASSQDRAFNTGELFF.

The chain uses TRBV7-8 and TRBJ2-7, with D unresolved. Germline lookup yields CDR1 SGHVS and CDR2 FQNEAQ. The V end lost 0 bases, the J end lost 1 base, and 13 bases lay between the germline ends. The CDR3 length is 16 residues. The CDR3 nucleotides read TGTGCCAGCAGCTTAGCGATAGAGGTGGGATCCTACGAGCAGTACTTC. The encoded protein is CASSLAIEVGSYEQYF.

The genes are TRBV10-1 and TRBJ1-6; 9 bases agree with TRBD1. CDR3 size: 15 residues. Germline CDR1 is WNHNN and CDR2 is SYGVQD (reference sequence). After removal of 0 bases from V and 10 bases from J, the junction contained 4 bases not matched to a gene. The DNA for the CDR3 is TGCGCCAGCAGTGAGTCGGGGACAGGGAGGTCACCCCTCCACTTT. Translated: CASSESGTGRSPLHF.

This sequence joins TRBV4-1 and TRBJ2-7; D might be TRBD1 (6 bases). This CDR3 has 14 amino acids. Germline CDR1 reads MGHRA; CDR2 reads YSYEKL. Trimming took 6 bases from V and 4 from J, leaving 16 bases between them. CDR3 sequence: CASRMKDSSYEQYF. CDR3 nucleotides: TGCGCCAGCAGAATGAAGGACAGCTCATACGAGCAGTACTTC.